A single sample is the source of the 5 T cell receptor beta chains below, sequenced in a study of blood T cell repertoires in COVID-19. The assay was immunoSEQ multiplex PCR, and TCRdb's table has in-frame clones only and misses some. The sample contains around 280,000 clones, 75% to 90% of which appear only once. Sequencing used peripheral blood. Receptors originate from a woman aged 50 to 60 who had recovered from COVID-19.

CDR3 in DNA: TGTGCCAGCAGTCAGCAGAGTAAACAGGGGGCTGGCTACACCTTC. It codes for CASSQQSKQGAGYTF. The chain is built from TRBV5-8 and TRBJ1-2; 9 positions match TRBD1. Losses at the gene ends were 5 bases for V and 7 bases for J; bases not matched to a gene: 12. The CDR3 spans 15 residues. The germline CDR1 and CDR2 sequences are SGHTS and YDEGEE.

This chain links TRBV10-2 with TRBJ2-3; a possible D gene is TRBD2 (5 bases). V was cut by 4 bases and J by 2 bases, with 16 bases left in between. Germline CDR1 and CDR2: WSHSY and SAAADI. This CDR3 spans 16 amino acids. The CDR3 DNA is TGCGCCAGCAGTGCGAATAGAGAGCGGAACACAGATACGCAGTATTTT. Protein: CASSANRERNTDTQYF.

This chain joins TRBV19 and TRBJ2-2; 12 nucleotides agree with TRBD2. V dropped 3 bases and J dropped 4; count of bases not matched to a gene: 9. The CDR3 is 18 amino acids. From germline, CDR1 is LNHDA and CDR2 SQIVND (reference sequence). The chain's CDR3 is CASSMLAGGPGVTGELFF. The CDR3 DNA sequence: TGTGCCAGTAGTATGCTAGCGGGAGGGCCAGGGGTCACCGGGGAGCTGTTTTTT.

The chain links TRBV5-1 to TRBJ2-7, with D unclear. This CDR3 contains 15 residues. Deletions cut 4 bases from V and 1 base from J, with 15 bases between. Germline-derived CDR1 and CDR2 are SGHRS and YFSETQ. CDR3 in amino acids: CASSVSGFASYEQYF. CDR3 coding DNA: TGCGCCAGCAGCGTGTCCGGGTTCGCATCCTACGAGCAGTACTTC.

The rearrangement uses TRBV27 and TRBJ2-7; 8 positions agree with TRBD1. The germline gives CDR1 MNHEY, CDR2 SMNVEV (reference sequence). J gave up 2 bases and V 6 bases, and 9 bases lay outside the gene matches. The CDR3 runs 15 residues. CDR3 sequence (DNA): TGTGCCAGCAGCCCGTACGGGACAGGAGCCTACGAGCAGTACTTC. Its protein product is CASSPYGTGAYEQYF.